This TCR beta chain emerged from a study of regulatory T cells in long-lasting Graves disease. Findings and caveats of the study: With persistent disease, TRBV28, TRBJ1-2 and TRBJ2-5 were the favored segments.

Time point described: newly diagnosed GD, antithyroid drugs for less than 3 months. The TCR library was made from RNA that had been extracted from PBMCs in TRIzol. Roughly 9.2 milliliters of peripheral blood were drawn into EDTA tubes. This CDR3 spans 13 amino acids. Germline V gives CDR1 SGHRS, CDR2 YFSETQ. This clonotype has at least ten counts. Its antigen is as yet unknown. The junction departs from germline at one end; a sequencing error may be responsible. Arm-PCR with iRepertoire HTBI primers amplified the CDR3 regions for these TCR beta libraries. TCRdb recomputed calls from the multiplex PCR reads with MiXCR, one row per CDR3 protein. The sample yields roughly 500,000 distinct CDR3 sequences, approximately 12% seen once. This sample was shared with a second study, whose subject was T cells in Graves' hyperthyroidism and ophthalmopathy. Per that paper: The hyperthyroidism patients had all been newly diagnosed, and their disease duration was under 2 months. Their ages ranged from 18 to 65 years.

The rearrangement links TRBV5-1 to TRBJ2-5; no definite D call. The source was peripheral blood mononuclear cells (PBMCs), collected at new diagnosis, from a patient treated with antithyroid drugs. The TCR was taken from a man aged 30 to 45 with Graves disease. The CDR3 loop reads CASSLGSQETQYF. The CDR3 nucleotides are TGTGCCAGCAGCTTGGGGTCCCAAGAGACCCAGTACTTC.